Shown below are 8 T cell receptor beta chains from a single sample sequenced in a study of blood T cell repertoires in COVID-19. The repertoire was sequenced with immunoSEQ multiplex PCR; TCRdb's copy has only in-frame clones and lacks some. The sample records some 150,000 clones, 80% to 85% being singletons. The sequencing sample was made of peripheral blood. The receptors derive from a human donor in a cohort sampled during active COVID-19.

V usage is TRBV5-8 and J usage is TRBJ1-5; no reliable D call. CDR1 and CDR2 (germline): SGHTS, YDEGEE. CDR3 size: 13 residues. Trimming took off 3 bases at V and 4 bases at J, with 8 bases between the two ends. CDR3 region: CASSSYRNQPQHF. The CDR3 nucleotides are TGTGCCAGCAGCTCCTATCGTAATCAGCCCCAGCATTTT.

The V call is TRBV25-1, the J call TRBJ1-4, with D maybe TRBD1 (5 bases). Trimming removed 7 bases at V and 8 bases at J, with 17 bases between. The CDR3 loop spans 14 amino acids. CDR1 is MGHDK, CDR2 SYGVNS, per germline. CDR3 DNA sequence: TGTGCCAGCACCGATCAGGACAAGTACGAAAAACTGTTTTTT. Translation gives CASTDQDKYEKLFF.

The rearrangement joins TRBV6-5 to TRBJ1-1; D is undetermined. The CDR3 is 14 amino acids. The V end lost 0 bases, the J end lost 4 bases, and 9 bases lay between the germline ends. The germline CDR1 and CDR2 sequences are MNHEY and SVGAGI. In DNA, the CDR3 is TGTGCCAGCAGTTACTCGACTATTCTCACTGAAGCTTTCTTT. Its protein product is CASSYSTILTEAFF.

This rearrangement joins TRBV27 to TRBJ2-7, with unresolved D. This CDR3 spans 16 amino acids. Germline V CDR1 and CDR2: MNHEY, SMNVEV (reference sequence). V gave up 6 bases and J gave up 4 bases, with 22 bases separating them. The DNA for the CDR3 is TGTGCCAGCAGCCCTTGGGCAGGAAGCCTCTCATACGAGCAGTACTTC. Translation: CASSPWAGSLSYEQYF.

This clone appeared a single time. Different DNA sequences within this sample yield the same CDR3. The V call is TRBV5-1, the J call TRBJ1-1, with TRBD1 matching 7 bases. The CDR3 totals 13 residues. The germline V gene encodes CDR1 SGHRS and CDR2 YFSETQ. Trimming cost V 2 bases and J 3 bases; bases outside gene matches: 1. CDR3 coding DNA: TGCGCCAGCAGCTTTCAGGGGGACACTGAAGCTTTCTTT. Its protein is CASSFQGDTEAFF.

The V call is TRBV27, the J call TRBJ1-1, with TRBD1 matching 10 bases. CDR3 size: 14 residues. Losses at the gene ends were 3 bases for V and 5 bases for J; bases not matched to a gene: 3. Germline V lookup: CDR1 MNHEY, CDR2 SMNVEV (reference sequence). The CDR3 protein is CASSFGTGATEAFF. Written as DNA, the CDR3 is TGTGCCAGCAGTTTCGGGACAGGGGCAACTGAAGCTTTCTTT.

J is TRBJ2-1 and V is TRBV9, with 11 positions matching TRBD1. Trimming took 4 bases from V and 6 from J; bases not matched to a gene: 6. Germline CDR1 reads SGDLS; CDR2 reads YYNGEE. The CDR3 spans 15 residues. The CDR3 DNA is TGTGCCAGCAGCACCCGGGACAGGGGGGGCAATGAGCAGTTCTTC. It yields the protein CASSTRDRGGNEQFF.

This clone was observed a handful of times. This chain links TRBV6-5 with TRBJ2-2; D possibly corresponds to TRBD1 (5 bases). The CDR3 is 13 residues long. The V end was cut by 11 bases, the J end by 0 bases, with 10 bases between. CDR1 MNHEY and CDR2 SVGAGI come from the germline V gene. The CDR3, as DNA: TGTGCCTCTCGACAGACGAACACCGGGGAGCTGTTTTTT. Translating gives CASRQTNTGELFF.